This T cell receptor beta chain was observed in a study of neoadjuvant anti-PD-1 for oral cavity cancer. At the level of the study: Non-progressing patients received a fourth nivolumab dose near day 43, then surgery on days 50-56.

PBMC libraries mostly used about 450 ng of input genomic DNA, with six replicates per sample. The assay was immunoSEQ multiplex PCR, and TCRdb's table has in-frame clones only and misses some. The table lists fewer than 90,000 clones, roughly four fifths of them singletons. V was shortened by 0 bases and J by 0 bases, with 8 bases between the two germline ends. The V gene's germline CDR1 is SGHTS and CDR2 YDEGEE. The CDR3 is 15 residues long. Stage II-IVA oral cavity squamous cell carcinoma was new and untreated by systemic or radiation therapy. Cohort: HPV-negative, locally advanced oral cavity squamous cell carcinoma patients.

The chain recombines TRBV5-8 with TRBJ2-3; D unclear. Source: PBMCs, taken before nivolumab (anti-PD-1) treatment. The TCR comes from a person aged 40-85 years with oral cavity squamous cell carcinoma. CDR3 loop: CASSLVDLSTDTQYF. The CDR3, as DNA: TGTGCCAGCAGCTTGGTGGACCTAAGCACAGATACGCAGTATTTT.